The 2 T cell receptor beta chains below all came from one sample that was sequenced in a study of T-cell memory formation after mild COVID-19. TCRdb reprocessed the 5' RACE reads via MiXCR and lists one record per CDR3 protein. The data contain about 560,000 distinct CDR3 sequences, 15% to 20% of them seen just once; the ten biggest clones take up roughly 8.2%. The sample comprised PBMCs or a T cell subset sorted from them (not recorded which). These receptors were collected from an adult woman who had mild COVID-19 (a few samples of this study predate the infection). Cell type and time point are not known.

V is TRBV20-1 and J is TRBJ1-1; D is unclear. The CDR3 covers 9 residues. V was shortened by 7 bases and J by 6 bases, with 6 bases between the two germline ends. Germline CDR1 and CDR2: DFQATT and SNEGSKA (reference sequence). The CDR3, as DNA: TGCAGTGAAGGGCCTGAAGCTTTCTTT. This codes for CSEGPEAFF.

The chain couples TRBV20-1 to TRBJ2-7; D is unresolved. CDR1 is DFQATT and CDR2 is SNEGSKA in the germline V gene (reference sequence). V lost 0 bases and J 9 bases, leaving 21 bases between the germline ends. The CDR3 is 15 residues long. CDR3 sequence reads: CSARELRGKELWQYF. CDR3 sequence (DNA): TGCAGTGCTAGAGAACTCCGAGGAAAGGAGTTGTGGCAGTACTTC.